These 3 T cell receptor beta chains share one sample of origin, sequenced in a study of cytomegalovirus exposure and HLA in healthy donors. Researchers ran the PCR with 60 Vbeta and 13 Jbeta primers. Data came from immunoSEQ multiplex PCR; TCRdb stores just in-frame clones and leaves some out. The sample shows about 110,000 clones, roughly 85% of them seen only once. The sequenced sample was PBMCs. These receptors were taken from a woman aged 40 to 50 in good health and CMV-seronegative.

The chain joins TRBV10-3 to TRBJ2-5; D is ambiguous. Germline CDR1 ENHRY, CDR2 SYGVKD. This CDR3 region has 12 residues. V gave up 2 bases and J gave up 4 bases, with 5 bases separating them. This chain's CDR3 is CAISETGETQYF. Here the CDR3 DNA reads TGTGCCATCAGTGAGACGGGAGAGACCCAGTACTTC.

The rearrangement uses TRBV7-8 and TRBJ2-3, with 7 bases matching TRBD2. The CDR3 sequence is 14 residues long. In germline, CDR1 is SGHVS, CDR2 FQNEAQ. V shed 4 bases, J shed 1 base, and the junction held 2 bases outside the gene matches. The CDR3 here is CASSSTSGTDTQYF. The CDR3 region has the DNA TGTGCCAGCAGCTCTACTAGCGGCACAGATACGCAGTATTTT.

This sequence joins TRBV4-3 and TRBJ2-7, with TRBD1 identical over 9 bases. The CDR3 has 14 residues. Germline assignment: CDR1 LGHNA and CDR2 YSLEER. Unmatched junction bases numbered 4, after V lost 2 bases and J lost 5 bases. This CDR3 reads CASSQNRDRDEQYF. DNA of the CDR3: TGCGCCAGCAGCCAAAACCGGGACAGGGACGAGCAGTACTTC.